The source of this T cell receptor beta chain is a study of PD-1 blockade in classical Hodgkin lymphoma. Time point noted: cycle 4 day 1 (C4D1), after five to seven weeks of nivolumab. All the patients suffered relapse after autologous stem cell transplantation, and brentuximab vedotin exposure differed. Each best response was a complete response, a partial response or progressive disease. Regarding the study as a whole: A significant rise in TCR diversity by C4D1 was seen for CD4+ but not CD8+ cells. Exclusion was applied to patients who started nivolumab under 1 year after ASCT. Diversity similar to that of newly diagnosed patients was seen at baseline in complete responders.

Sequencing used immunoSEQ multiplex PCR; TCRdb keeps in-frame clones, though not all of them. In the table there are 90,000 or so clones, about 77% of which are singletons. Remarks on this clone: What it recognizes is unknown.

Germline V gene sequence: CDR1 SGHNT, CDR2 YYREEE (reference sequence). V was pared by 4 bases and J by 5 bases, with 9 bases between. This CDR3 is built from 12 residues. The material was peripheral blood mononuclear cells (PBMCs), obtained before the fourth cycle of nivolumab. The clonotype was recovered from a human donor with classical Hodgkin lymphoma. The gene calls are TRBV5-4 and TRBJ1-1, with D tentatively TRBD1 (5 bases). CDR3 amino acids: CASSIRGTEAFF. The CDR3, as DNA: TGTGCCAGCAGCATAAGGGGTACTGAAGCTTTCTTT.